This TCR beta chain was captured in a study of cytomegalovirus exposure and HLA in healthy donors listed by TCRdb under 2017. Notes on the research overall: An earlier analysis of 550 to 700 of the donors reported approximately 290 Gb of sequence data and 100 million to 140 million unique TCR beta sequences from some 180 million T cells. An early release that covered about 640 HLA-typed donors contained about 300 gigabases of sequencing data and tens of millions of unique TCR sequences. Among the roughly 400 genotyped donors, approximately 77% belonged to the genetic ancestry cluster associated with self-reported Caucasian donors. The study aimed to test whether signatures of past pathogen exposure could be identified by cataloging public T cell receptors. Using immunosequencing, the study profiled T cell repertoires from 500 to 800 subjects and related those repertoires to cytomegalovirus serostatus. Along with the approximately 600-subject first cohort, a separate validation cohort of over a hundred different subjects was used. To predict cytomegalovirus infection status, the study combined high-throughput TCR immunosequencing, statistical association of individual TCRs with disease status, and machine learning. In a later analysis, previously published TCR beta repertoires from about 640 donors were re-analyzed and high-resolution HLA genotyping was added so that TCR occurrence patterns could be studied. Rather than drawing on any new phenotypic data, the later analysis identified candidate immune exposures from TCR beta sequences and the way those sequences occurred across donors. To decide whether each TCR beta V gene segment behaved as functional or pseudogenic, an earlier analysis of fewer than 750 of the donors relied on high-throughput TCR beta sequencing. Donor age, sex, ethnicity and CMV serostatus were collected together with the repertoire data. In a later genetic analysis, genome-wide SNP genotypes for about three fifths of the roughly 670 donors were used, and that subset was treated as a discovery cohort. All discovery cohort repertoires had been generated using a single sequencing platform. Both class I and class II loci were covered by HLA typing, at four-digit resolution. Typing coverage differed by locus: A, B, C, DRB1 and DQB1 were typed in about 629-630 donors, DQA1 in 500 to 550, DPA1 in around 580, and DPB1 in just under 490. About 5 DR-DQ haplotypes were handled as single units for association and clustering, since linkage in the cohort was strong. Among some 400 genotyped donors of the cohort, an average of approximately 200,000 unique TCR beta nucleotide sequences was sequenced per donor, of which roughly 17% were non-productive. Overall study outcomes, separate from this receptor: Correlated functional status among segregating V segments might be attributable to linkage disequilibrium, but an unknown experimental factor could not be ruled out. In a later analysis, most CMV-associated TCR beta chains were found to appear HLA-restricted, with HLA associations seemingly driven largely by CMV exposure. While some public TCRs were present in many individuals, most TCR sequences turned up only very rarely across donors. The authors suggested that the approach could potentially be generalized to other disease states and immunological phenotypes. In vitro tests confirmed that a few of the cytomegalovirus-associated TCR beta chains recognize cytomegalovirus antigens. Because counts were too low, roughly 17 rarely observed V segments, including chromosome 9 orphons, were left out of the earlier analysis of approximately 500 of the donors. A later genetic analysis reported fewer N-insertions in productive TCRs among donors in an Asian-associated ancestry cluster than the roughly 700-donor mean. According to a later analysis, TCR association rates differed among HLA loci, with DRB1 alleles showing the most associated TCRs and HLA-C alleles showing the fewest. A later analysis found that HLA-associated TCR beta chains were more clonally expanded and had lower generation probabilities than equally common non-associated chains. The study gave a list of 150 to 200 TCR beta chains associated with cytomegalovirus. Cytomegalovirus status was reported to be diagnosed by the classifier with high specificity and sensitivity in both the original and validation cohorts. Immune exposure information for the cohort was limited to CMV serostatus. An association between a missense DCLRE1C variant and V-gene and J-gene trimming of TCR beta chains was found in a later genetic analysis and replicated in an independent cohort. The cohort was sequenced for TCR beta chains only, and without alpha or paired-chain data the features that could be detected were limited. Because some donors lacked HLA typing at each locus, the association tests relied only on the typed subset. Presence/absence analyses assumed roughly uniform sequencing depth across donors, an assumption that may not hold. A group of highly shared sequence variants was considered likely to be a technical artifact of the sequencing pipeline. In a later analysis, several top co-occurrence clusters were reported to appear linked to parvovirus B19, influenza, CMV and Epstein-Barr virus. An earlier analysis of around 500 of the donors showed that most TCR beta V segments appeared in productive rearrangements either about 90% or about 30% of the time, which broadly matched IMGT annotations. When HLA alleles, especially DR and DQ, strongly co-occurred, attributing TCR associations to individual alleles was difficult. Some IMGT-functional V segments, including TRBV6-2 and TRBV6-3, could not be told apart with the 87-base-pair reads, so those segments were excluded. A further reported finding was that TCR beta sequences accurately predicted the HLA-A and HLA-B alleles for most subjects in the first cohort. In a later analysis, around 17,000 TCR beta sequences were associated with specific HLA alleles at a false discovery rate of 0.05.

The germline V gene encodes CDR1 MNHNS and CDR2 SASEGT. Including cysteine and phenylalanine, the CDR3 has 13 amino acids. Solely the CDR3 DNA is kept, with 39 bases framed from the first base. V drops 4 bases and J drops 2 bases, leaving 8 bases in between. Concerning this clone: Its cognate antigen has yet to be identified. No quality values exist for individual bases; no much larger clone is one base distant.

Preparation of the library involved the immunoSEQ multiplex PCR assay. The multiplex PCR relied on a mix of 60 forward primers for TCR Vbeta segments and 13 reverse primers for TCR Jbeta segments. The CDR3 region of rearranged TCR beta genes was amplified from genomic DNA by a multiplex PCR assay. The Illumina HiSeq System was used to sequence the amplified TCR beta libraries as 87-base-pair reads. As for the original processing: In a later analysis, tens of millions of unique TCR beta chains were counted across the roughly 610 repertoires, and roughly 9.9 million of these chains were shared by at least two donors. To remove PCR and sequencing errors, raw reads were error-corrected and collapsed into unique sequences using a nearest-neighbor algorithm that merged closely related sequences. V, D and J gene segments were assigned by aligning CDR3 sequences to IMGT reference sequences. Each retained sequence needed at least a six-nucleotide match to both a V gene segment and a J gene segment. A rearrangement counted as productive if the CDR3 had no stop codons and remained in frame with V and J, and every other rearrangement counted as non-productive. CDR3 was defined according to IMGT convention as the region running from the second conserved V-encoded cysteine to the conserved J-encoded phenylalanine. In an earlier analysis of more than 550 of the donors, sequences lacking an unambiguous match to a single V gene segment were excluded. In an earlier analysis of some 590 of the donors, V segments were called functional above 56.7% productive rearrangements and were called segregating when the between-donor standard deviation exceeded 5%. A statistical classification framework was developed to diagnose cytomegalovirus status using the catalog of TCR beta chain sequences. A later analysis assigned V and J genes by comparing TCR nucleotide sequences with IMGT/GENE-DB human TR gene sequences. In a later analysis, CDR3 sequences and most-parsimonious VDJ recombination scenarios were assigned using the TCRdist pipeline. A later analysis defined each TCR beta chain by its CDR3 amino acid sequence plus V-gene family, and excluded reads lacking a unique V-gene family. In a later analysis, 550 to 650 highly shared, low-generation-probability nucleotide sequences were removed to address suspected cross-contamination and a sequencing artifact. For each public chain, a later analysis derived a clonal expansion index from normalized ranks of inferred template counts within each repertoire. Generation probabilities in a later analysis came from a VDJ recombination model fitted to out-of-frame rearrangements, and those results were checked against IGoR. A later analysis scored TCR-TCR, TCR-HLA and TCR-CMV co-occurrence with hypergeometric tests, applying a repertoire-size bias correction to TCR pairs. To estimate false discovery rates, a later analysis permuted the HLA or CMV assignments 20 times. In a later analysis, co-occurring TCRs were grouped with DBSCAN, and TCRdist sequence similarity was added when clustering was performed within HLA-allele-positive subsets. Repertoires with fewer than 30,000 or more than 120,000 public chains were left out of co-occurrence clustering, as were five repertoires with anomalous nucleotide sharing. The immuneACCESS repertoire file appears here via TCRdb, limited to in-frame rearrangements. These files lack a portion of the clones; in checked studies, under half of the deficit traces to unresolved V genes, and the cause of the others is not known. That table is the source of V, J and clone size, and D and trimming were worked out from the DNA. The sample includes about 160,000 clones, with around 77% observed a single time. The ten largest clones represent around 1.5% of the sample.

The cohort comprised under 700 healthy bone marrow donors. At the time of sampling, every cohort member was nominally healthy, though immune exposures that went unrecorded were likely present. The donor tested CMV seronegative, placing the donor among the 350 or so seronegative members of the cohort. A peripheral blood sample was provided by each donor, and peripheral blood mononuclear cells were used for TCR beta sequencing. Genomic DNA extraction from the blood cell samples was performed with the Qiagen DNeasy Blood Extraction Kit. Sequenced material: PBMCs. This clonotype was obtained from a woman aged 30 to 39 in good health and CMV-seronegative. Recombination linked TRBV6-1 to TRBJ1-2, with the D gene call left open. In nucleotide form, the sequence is TGTGCCAGCAGTGCCGGAGTGAACTATGGCTACACCTTC. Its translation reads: CASSAGVNYGYTF.